These 10 T cell receptor beta chains were sequenced from one sample in a study of blood T cell repertoires in COVID-19. Assay: immunoSEQ multiplex PCR; the TCRdb copy retains only in-frame clones and omits some. The table has roughly 120,000 clones, around 80% seen once. Sequencing used peripheral blood. All receptors derive from a woman of 80 years or more with acute or convalescent COVID-19.

This chain links TRBV30 with TRBJ2-2; 8 nucleotides match TRBD1. V shed 2 bases, J shed 6 bases, and the junction held 8 bases outside the gene matches. The CDR3 length is 15 residues. Germline V gene lookup returns CDR1 GTSNPN and CDR2 SVGIG (reference sequence). CDR3 coding DNA: TGTGCCTGGAGTCCTCTAACAGGGGGACCCGGGGAGCTGTTTTTT. This codes for CAWSPLTGGPGELFF.

The rearrangement links TRBV30 to TRBJ2-7, with D possibly TRBD1 on 6 matching bases. Germline V lookup: CDR1 GTSNPN, CDR2 SVGIG (reference sequence). The CDR3 has 12 amino acids. V dropped 3 bases and J dropped 0 bases, with 6 bases sitting between them. CDR3 loop: CAWRDSSYEQYF. For the CDR3, the DNA is TGTGCCTGGAGGGACAGCTCCTACGAGCAGTACTTC.

Here the CDR3 reads CASSLSGRGNEKLFF. The CDR3 DNA follows: TGTGCCAGCAGTTTATCGGGCAGGGGCAATGAAAAACTGTTTTTT. The genes are TRBV28 and TRBJ1-4; D may be TRBD1 (6 bases). Looked up from germline, CDR1 is MDHEN and CDR2 is SYDVKM. V was clipped by 1 base and J by 5 bases, with 11 bases between them. This CDR3 spans 15 amino acids.

This clone occurred a few times. The rearrangement links TRBV4-1 to TRBJ1-3; D call uncertain. The CDR3 contains 15 residues. The germline V gene encodes CDR1 MGHRA and CDR2 YSYEKL. V was pared by 1 base and J by 0 bases, with 7 bases between. The chain's CDR3 is CASSQVRDSGNTIYF. DNA for the CDR3: TGCGCCAGCAGCCAAGTGAGAGACTCTGGAAACACCATATATTTT.

There are a few counts of this clone. The chain combines TRBV28 with TRBJ1-1; no firm D call. Germline values: CDR1 MDHEN, CDR2 SYDVKM. Trimming pared 5 bases from V and 3 bases from J, leaving 13 bases between. The CDR3 sequence is 14 residues long. CDR3 protein: CASSKGGQHTEAFF. In DNA, the CDR3 is TGTGCCAGCAGTAAAGGAGGGCAACACACTGAAGCTTTCTTT. The variable domain in full, completed from reference TRBV28 and TRBJ1-1, reads DVKVTQSSRYLVKRTGEKVFLECVQDMDHENMFWYRQDPGLGLRLIYFSYDVKMKEKGDIPEGYSVSREKKERFSLILESASTNQTSMYLCASSKGGQHTEAFFGQGTRLTVV.

The chain carries TRBV3-1 (or the pseudogene TRBV3-2) and TRBJ1-4, with TRBD1 matching 8 bases. Germline CDR1 and CDR2: LGHDT and YNNKEL (reference sequence). After removal of 11 bases from V and 7 bases from J, the junction contained 9 bases not matched to a gene. The length of the CDR3 is 13 residues. CDR3 loop: CAVQGADGEKLFF. The CDR3, as DNA: TGTGCCGTTCAGGGGGCCGATGGTGAAAAACTGTTTTTT.

V and J are TRBV5-1 and TRBJ1-2; a weak D match, TRBD1 (6 bases). The CDR3 totals 15 residues. V was pared by 3 bases and J by 5 bases, with 17 bases between. Germline assignment: CDR1 SGHRS and CDR2 YFSETQ. The CDR3, as DNA: TGCGCCAGCAGCTCAGGACAGAATAGTTTGTATGGCTACACCTTC. This codes for CASSSGQNSLYGYTF. Based on the CDR3 plus reference TRBV5-1 and TRBJ1-2, the full variable domain is KAGVTQTPRYLIKTRGQQVTLSCSPISGHRSVSWYQQTPGQGLQFLFEYFSETQRNKGNFPGRFSGRQFSNSRSEMNVSTLELGDSALYLCASSSGQNSLYGYTFGSGTRLTVV.

The J gene is TRBJ1-5, the V gene TRBV6-1; the D is unclear. Germline V gene lookup returns CDR1 MNHNS and CDR2 SASEGT. CDR3 length: 12 amino acids. V was trimmed by 1 base and J by 11 bases, leaving 9 bases between them. For the CDR3, the DNA is TGTGCCAGCAGTGAAGGTCGTCCGTCCCAGCATTTT. Its protein is CASSEGRPSQHF.

This clone was seen only a few times. V and J are TRBV19 and TRBJ1-4; 10 bases line up with TRBD1. The CDR3 loop spans 17 amino acids. V was pared by 2 bases and J by 6 bases, with 9 bases of the junction left unmatched. Germline CDR1 and CDR2: LNHDA and SQIVND (reference sequence). CDR3 sequence: CASSITVWGTGDEKLFF. Here the CDR3 DNA reads TGTGCCAGTAGTATAACCGTTTGGGGGACAGGGGATGAAAAACTGTTTTTT.

In its sample, this clone was seen a few times. The chain combines TRBV9 with TRBJ2-1; 11 bases line up with TRBD2. J lost 4 bases, V lost 4 bases, and 7 bases had no gene match. Germline CDR1 SGDLS, CDR2 YYNGEE. This CDR3 comprises 16 residues. In DNA, the CDR3 is TGTGCCAGCAGCCCCCAGGGACTAGCGGATTACAATGAGCAGTTCTTC. It encodes CASSPQGLADYNEQFF. The complete variable domain, with remaining parts taken from reference TRBV9 and TRBJ2-1, reads DSGVTQTPKHLITATGQRVTLRCSPRSGDLSVYWYQQSLDQGLQFLIQYYNGEERAKGNILERFSAQQFPDLHSELNLSSLELGDSALYFCASSPQGLADYNEQFFGPGTRLTVL.